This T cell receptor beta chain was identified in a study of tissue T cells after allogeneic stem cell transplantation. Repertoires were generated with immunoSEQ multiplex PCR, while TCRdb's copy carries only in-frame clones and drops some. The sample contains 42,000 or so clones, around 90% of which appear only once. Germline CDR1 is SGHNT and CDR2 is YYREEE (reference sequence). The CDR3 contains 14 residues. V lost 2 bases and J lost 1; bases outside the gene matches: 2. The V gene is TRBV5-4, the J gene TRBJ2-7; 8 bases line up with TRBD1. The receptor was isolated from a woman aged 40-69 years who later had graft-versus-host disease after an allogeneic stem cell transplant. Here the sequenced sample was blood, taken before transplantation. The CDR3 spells CASSLQGVSYEQYF. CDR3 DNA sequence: TGTGCCAGCAGCTTACAGGGGGTTTCCTACGAGCAGTACTTC.